One and the same sample provided the 7 T cell receptor beta chains below, sequenced in a study of Graves' ophthalmopathy and Graves' hyperthyroidism. The TCR beta CDR3 regions underwent amplification from RNA transcripts. First-round RT-PCR used HTBI primers; second-round multiplex PCR followed. TCRdb itself ran the multiplex PCR reads through MiXCR, one entry per CDR3 protein. The sample shows about 660,000 distinct CDR3 sequences, about 38% of them seen only once. The sample taken for sequencing was peripheral blood. These receptors came from an adult man with Graves' ophthalmopathy.

As to this clonotype: A much larger clone differs from this one at a single base, so this may be a read error. The rearrangement uses TRBV19 and TRBJ1-1; D perhaps matches TRBD1 (5 bases). The CDR3 sequence is 14 residues long. Looked up from germline, CDR1 is LNHDA and CDR2 is SQIVND (reference sequence). Trimming took 6 bases from V and 1 from J, leaving 12 bases between them. CDR3 sequence: CASSMGPRNTEAFF. The CDR3 DNA sequence: TGTGCCAGTAGCATGGGACCTAGGAACACTGAAGCTTTCTTT.

V usage is TRBV12-3 or TRBV12-4 and J usage is TRBJ1-4; TRBD1 might be the D (5 bases). This CDR3 is built from 15 residues. The V end lost 1 base, the J end lost 8 bases, and 14 bases lay between the germline ends. CDR3 coding DNA: TGTGCCAGCAGTTTAGATGGCAGGGTCGTCGAAAAACTGTTTTTT. Protein sequence: CASSLDGRVVEKLFF.

V and J are TRBV25-1 and TRBJ2-7, with 7 positions matching TRBD1. The CDR3 has 13 residues. With V trimmed by 7 bases and J by 8 bases, 11 bases remained unmatched. Germline-derived CDR1 and CDR2 are MGHDK and SYGVNS. The CDR3 region is CASTRARGGQQYF. DNA for the CDR3: TGTGCCAGCACTAGGGCTCGAGGGGGCCAGCAGTACTTC.

There are a few counts of this clonotype. The gene calls are TRBV5-1 and TRBJ1-1, with D perhaps matching TRBD1 (5 bases). The CDR3 length is 14 residues. V was shortened by 4 bases and J by 0 bases, with 10 bases between the two germline ends. Germline V CDR1 and CDR2: SGHRS, YFSETQ. Here the CDR3 reads CASSATALNTEAFF. In DNA, the CDR3 is TGCGCCAGCAGCGCGACAGCCTTGAACACTGAAGCTTTCTTT.

About this clonotype: It may be a read error: a sequence one base away is much more abundant. V is TRBV7-9 and J is TRBJ2-5, with D possibly being TRBD2 (7 bases). Trimming pared 8 bases from V and 5 bases from J, leaving 21 bases between. This CDR3 contains 15 residues. Germline lookup yields CDR1 SEHNR and CDR2 FQNEAQ (reference sequence). The CDR3 here is CASAPGEGVVETQYF. DNA of the CDR3: TGTGCCAGCGCTCCCGGGGAGGGGGTGGTGGAGACCCAGTACTTC.

This clonotype was counted only a few times. The V gene is TRBV29-1, the J gene TRBJ2-3, with 8 bases matching TRBD1. The CDR3 extends over 14 amino acids. Germline CDR1 SQVTM, CDR2 ANQGSEA. The V and J ends lost 7 bases and 4 bases, in that order; junction bases with no gene match: 10. The CDR3, as DNA: TGCAGCGGAGGACAGGGTGTTGGCGCAGATACGCAGTATTTT. Translation gives CSGGQGVGADTQYF.

The chain carries TRBV29-1 and TRBJ2-6; D not certain. The germline gives CDR1 SQVTM, CDR2 ANQGSEA. The CDR3 has 10 amino acids. With 4 bases removed from V and 15 bases from J, the gap between germline ends came to 10 bases. The DNA for the CDR3 is TGCAGCGTTGGGGCAGAGGACCTGACTTTC. Its protein is CSVGAEDLTF.